These 31 T cell receptor beta chains were all obtained from the same sample, sequenced in a study of OX40 agonist ivuxolimab in advanced cancers. Method: immunoSEQ multiplex PCR; TCRdb's copy keeps in-frame clones and lacks some. The table has under 45,000 clones, approximately 80% seen once; the top ten hold approximately 9.9%. This specimen consisted of CD4+ or CD8+ T cells sorted from blood, obtained in a trial of the OX40 agonist ivuxolimab. These receptors were collected from an adult with an advanced solid tumor such as melanoma, head and neck, liver or kidney cancer.

V is TRBV5-1 and J is TRBJ2-3, with a tentative D call TRBD2 (5 bases). Trimming left V 1 base short and J 1 base short, with 7 bases between. This CDR3 is 14 amino acids long. Germline-derived CDR1 and CDR2 are SGHRS and YFSETQ. The DNA of the CDR3 is TGCGCCAGCAGCTTGCGGGATGGCACAGATACGCAGTATTTT. It is translated as CASSLRDGTDTQYF.

This sequence joins TRBV18 and TRBJ2-7, with TRBD2 as a possible D gene (6 bases). This CDR3 is built from 15 residues. Germline CDR1 reads KGHSH; CDR2 reads LQKENI. V was cut by 0 bases and J by 4 bases, with 13 bases left in between. CDR3 sequence: CASSPPEGSAYEQYF. The DNA for the CDR3 is TGTGCCAGCTCACCACCGGAGGGGTCCGCTTACGAGCAGTACTTC.

This clone came up a few times. The rearrangement uses TRBV4-1 and TRBJ2-7, with 7 bases fitting TRBD2. V lost 1 base and J lost 4; bases outside the gene matches: 7. Per germline, CDR1 MGHRA and CDR2 YSYEKL. The CDR3 totals 15 residues. The chain's CDR3 is CASSQAMTSTYEQYF. Here the CDR3 DNA reads TGCGCCAGCAGCCAAGCGATGACTAGCACGTACGAGCAGTACTTC.

V and J are TRBV5-4 and TRBJ2-2; D possibly corresponds to TRBD2 (5 bases). Trimming shortened V by 4 bases and J by 1 base, and 11 bases separated the two germline ends. This CDR3 has 15 residues. Germline V gene lookup returns CDR1 SGHNT and CDR2 YYREEE (reference sequence). The CDR3 bases are TGTGCCAGCAGCCCCCCCGGGGTGAACACCGGGGAGCTGTTTTTT. Encoded protein: CASSPPGVNTGELFF. Full variable domain (remainder filled in from reference TRBV5-4 and TRBJ2-2): ETGVTQSPTHLIKTRGQQVTLRCSSQSGHNTVSWYQQALGQGPQFIFQYYREEENGRGNFPPRFSGLQFPNYSSELNVNALELDDSALYLCASSPPGVNTGELFFGEGSRLTVL.

The chain employs TRBV19 and TRBJ1-6; the D gene is possibly TRBD1 (5 bases). The CDR3 is made up of 13 amino acids. Germline assignment: CDR1 LNHDA and CDR2 SQIVND (reference sequence). V was shortened by 7 bases and J by 6 bases, with 10 bases between the two germline ends. CDR3 amino acids: CASKDRANSPLHF. The DNA of the CDR3 is TGTGCCAGTAAAGACAGAGCTAATTCACCCCTCCACTTT. Complete variable domain (other parts from reference TRBV19 and TRBJ1-6): DGGITQSPKYLFRKEGQNVTLSCEQNLNHDAMYWYRQDPGQGLRLIYYSQIVNDFQKGDIAEGYSVSREKKESFPLTVTSAQKNPTAFYLCASKDRANSPLHFGNGTRLTVT.

The V call is TRBV19, the J call TRBJ1-5; the D gene is possibly TRBD1 (6 bases). Per the germline V gene, CDR1 is LNHDA and CDR2 is SQIVND (reference sequence). The V end lost 7 bases, the J end lost 2 bases, and 15 bases lay between the germline ends. This CDR3 region has 15 residues. CDR3: CASKDGGMGNQPQHF. DNA for the CDR3: TGTGCCAGTAAAGATGGGGGCATGGGCAATCAGCCCCAGCATTTT.

The V gene is TRBV18, the J gene TRBJ2-3; the D is unclear. This CDR3 is built from 14 residues. Trimming took off 6 bases at V and 3 bases at J, with 13 bases between the two ends. CDR1 and CDR2 from the germline V gene are KGHSH and LQKENI. CDR3 sequence: CASSSPVRTDTQYF. The DNA of the CDR3 is TGTGCCAGCTCCTCCCCAGTCAGGACAGATACGCAGTATTTT.

The V and J genes are TRBV29-1 and TRBJ1-1; D may be TRBD1 (5 bases). Germline loops: CDR1 SQVTM, CDR2 ANQGSEA. V lost 6 bases and J lost 4, with 15 bases in between. This CDR3 has 13 residues. CDR3: CSVGTSGGTEAFF. CDR3 nucleotide sequence: TGCAGCGTGGGGACCAGTGGTGGCACTGAAGCTTTCTTT. The variable domain in full, completed from reference TRBV29-1 and TRBJ1-1, reads SAVISQKPSRDICQRGTSLTIQCQVDSQVTMMFWYRQQPGQSLTLIATANQGSEATYESGFVIDKFPISRPNLTFSTLTVSNMSPEDSSIYLCSVGTSGGTEAFFGQGTRLTVV.

The chain joins TRBV7-9 to TRBJ1-1; D unresolved. Germline CDR1 SEHNR, CDR2 FQNEAQ (reference sequence). V was pared by 5 bases and J by 8 bases, with 18 bases between. The CDR3 runs 14 residues. CDR3 sequence: CASSPMVRTDEAFF. The DNA for the CDR3 is TGTGCCAGCAGCCCAATGGTGCGGACGGACGAAGCTTTCTTT.

The chain recombines TRBV11-2 with TRBJ2-1, with TRBD2 matching over 11 bases. V was pared by 7 bases and J by 4 bases, with 6 bases of the junction left unmatched. Germline assignment: CDR1 SGHAT and CDR2 FQNNGV. The CDR3 runs 15 residues. The CDR3 sequence: CASTLLAGGYNEQFF. As DNA, the CDR3 is TGTGCCAGCACCCTATTAGCGGGGGGGTACAATGAGCAGTTCTTC. The full variable domain, completed using reference TRBV11-2 and TRBJ2-1, is EAGVAQSPRYKIIEKRQSVAFWCNPISGHATLYWYQQILGQGPKLLIQFQNNGVVDDSQLPKDRFSAERLKGVDSTLKIQPAKLEDSAVYLCASTLLAGGYNEQFFGPGTRLTVL.

The chain recombines TRBV7-2 with TRBJ1-5; D is possibly TRBD1 (6 bases). The CDR3 runs to 13 residues. Trimming stripped 8 bases from V and 6 bases from J, with 14 bases between. In germline, CDR1 is SGHTA, CDR2 FQGNSA. The CDR3 nucleotides are TGTGCCAGCGGCCCAGACAGGCGTCAGCCCCAGCATTTT. Translating it yields CASGPDRRQPQHF.

This chain connects TRBV30 to TRBJ2-7, with D perhaps matching TRBD1 (5 bases). The CDR3 has 12 amino acids. Germline-derived CDR1 and CDR2 are GTSNPN and SVGIG (reference sequence). Trimming shortened V by 2 bases and J by 1 base, and 6 bases separated the two germline ends. CDR3 in DNA: TGTGCCTGGAGTCAGGGATCCTACGAGCAGTACTTC. Translation gives CAWSQGSYEQYF.

The chain carries TRBV7-9 and TRBJ1-2, with D hard to call. Trimming pared 2 bases from V and 2 bases from J, leaving 9 bases between. Germline V gene data show CDR1 as SEHNR and CDR2 as FQNEAQ (reference sequence). The CDR3 covers 14 residues. The CDR3 protein is CASSLSYENYGYTF. CDR3 DNA: TGTGCCAGCAGCTTAAGTTATGAAAACTATGGCTACACCTTC.

The CDR3 region is CASSGASGSYEQYF. DNA for the CDR3: TGCGCCAGCAGTGGGGCTAGCGGGAGCTACGAGCAGTACTTC. The V and J genes are TRBV10-2 and TRBJ2-5; 10 bases are a match to TRBD2. Gene TRBJ2-7 matches the end of the DNA better, so the J call may be wrong. Germline V CDR1 and CDR2: WSHSY, SAAADI. The CDR3 has 14 residues.

This clone has only one observation. The chain couples TRBV5-4 to TRBJ2-5, with D perhaps TRBD1 (6 bases). Trimming took 4 bases from V and 1 from J, leaving 11 bases between them. CDR3 length: 14 amino acids. The germline V gene encodes CDR1 SGHNT and CDR2 YYREEE (reference sequence). This CDR3 reads CASSLTQGQETQYF. The CDR3 DNA reads as TGTGCCAGCAGCCTCACACAGGGCCAAGAGACCCAGTACTTC.

The chain links TRBV6-5 to TRBJ1-2; no reliable D call. CDR1 MNHEY and CDR2 SVGAGI come from the germline V gene. The CDR3 contains 15 residues. Trimming stripped 2 bases from V and 4 bases from J, with 14 bases between. In DNA form, the CDR3 reads TGTGCCAGCAGTTACACTACGACCTTCTCCTATGGCTACACCTTC. Amino acid sequence: CASSYTTTFSYGYTF.

The genes are TRBV6-4 and TRBJ2-6, with D possibly matching TRBD1 (5 bases). Trimming stripped 6 bases from V and 0 bases from J, with 9 bases between. CDR1 and CDR2 (germline): MRHNA, SNTAGT. The CDR3 spans 15 residues. CDR3 sequence (DNA): TGTGCCAGCAGCCAAGACAGCTCTGGGGCCAACGTCCTGACTTTC. This codes for CASSQDSSGANVLTF.

The rearrangement links TRBV6-1 to TRBJ1-2; D is unclear. Looked up from germline, CDR1 is MNHNS and CDR2 is SASEGT. V was pared by 5 bases and J by 4 bases, with 5 bases between. The CDR3 has 11 amino acids. The CDR3 nucleotides are TGTGCCAGCAGTTCTTTCTATGGCTACACCTTC. This translates into CASSSFYGYTF.

The genes are TRBV11-2 and TRBJ1-1; D not certain. V lost 3 bases and J 1 base, leaving 6 bases between the germline ends. The CDR3 runs to 13 residues. Germline-derived CDR1 and CDR2 are SGHAT and FQNNGV. CDR3 DNA: TGTGCCAGCAGCTTGGCATCGAACACTGAAGCTTTCTTT. This sequence encodes CASSLASNTEAFF.

This clone turned up a few times. This chain links TRBV2 with TRBJ2-7; the D is unclear. The CDR3 spans 11 residues. V was pared by 5 bases and J by 1 base, with 3 bases between. Germline CDR1 SNHLY, CDR2 FYNNEI. In nucleotides, the CDR3 is TGTGCCAGCAGTCGGTCCTACGAGCAGTACTTC. Its translation: CASSRSYEQYF.

V usage is TRBV2 and J usage is TRBJ1-2; D possibly corresponds to TRBD1 (6 bases). Germline V gene sequence: CDR1 SNHLY, CDR2 FYNNEI. V lost 5 bases and J 1 base, leaving 20 bases between the germline ends. CDR3 length: 17 residues. CDR3 amino acids: CASSSKKKDSLNYGYTF. CDR3 DNA sequence: TGTGCCAGCAGTTCTAAAAAAAAGGACAGTCTTAACTATGGCTACACCTTC.

The rearrangement links TRBV7-9 to TRBJ2-7; TRBD1 is a possible D gene (5 bases). CDR1 SEHNR and CDR2 FQNEAQ come from the germline V gene (reference sequence). The V and J ends lost 5 bases and 7 bases respectively, with 15 bases between them. The CDR3 has 13 amino acids. The CDR3 spells CASSTWTIQEQYF. The CDR3 coding sequence is TGTGCCAGCAGCACCTGGACAATCCAAGAGCAGTACTTC.

This clone was counted a single time. The rearrangement uses TRBV11-2 and TRBJ2-3, with a tentative D call TRBD2 (6 bases). The CDR3 runs to 17 residues. V lost 0 bases and J 3 bases, leaving 16 bases between the germline ends. The germline V gene has CDR1 SGHAT and CDR2 FQNNGV. The CDR3 coding sequence is TGTGCCAGCAGCTTAGATAGTCGTGGGGGGTTGACAGATACGCAGTATTTT. Residues: CASSLDSRGGLTDTQYF.

The chain joins TRBV11-2 to TRBJ1-2; D not resolved. This CDR3 has 12 amino acids. The V end lost 3 bases, the J end lost 2 bases, and 4 bases lay between the germline ends. The germline V gene has CDR1 SGHAT and CDR2 FQNNGV. The CDR3 sequence: CASSFQNYGYTF. The CDR3 DNA reads as TGTGCCAGCAGCTTTCAGAACTATGGCTACACCTTC.

This chain connects TRBV28 to TRBJ1-5, with 10 bases lining up with TRBD1. Germline trimming cut 3 bases from V and 7 bases from J; bases unmatched to any gene: 3. This CDR3 is 14 amino acids long. CDR1 and CDR2 from the germline V gene are MDHEN and SYDVKM. As DNA, the CDR3 is TGTGCCAGCAGTTTGGGGGACAGGGGCCAGCCCCAGCATTTT. This encodes CASSLGDRGQPQHF.

The V and J genes are TRBV5-5 and TRBJ1-2; the D is unclear. This CDR3 is built from 16 residues. V lost 4 bases to trimming and J lost 0 bases, with 16 bases between them. CDR1 and CDR2 from the germline V gene are SGHKS and YYEKEE (reference sequence). CDR3 amino acids: CASSEFLVQPNYGYTF. The DNA for the CDR3 is TGTGCCAGCAGCGAGTTCCTTGTACAGCCTAACTATGGCTACACCTTC. Based on the CDR3 plus reference TRBV5-5 and TRBJ1-2, the full variable domain is DAGVTQSPTHLIKTRGQQVTLRCSPISGHKSVSWYQQVLGQGPQFIFQYYEKEERGRGNFPDRFSARQFPNYSSELNVNALLLGDSALYLCASSEFLVQPNYGYTFGSGTRLTVV.

The J gene is TRBJ1-5, the V gene TRBV2; D possibly corresponds to TRBD1 (5 bases). This CDR3 spans 15 amino acids. Trimming pared 3 bases from V and 5 bases from J, leaving 14 bases between. In germline, CDR1 is SNHLY, CDR2 FYNNEI. The CDR3 region is CASSDTGQGDQPQHF. CDR3 sequence (DNA): TGTGCCAGCAGTGATACGGGGCAGGGAGATCAGCCCCAGCATTTT.

V is TRBV11-3 and J is TRBJ2-2, with 9 bases matching TRBD1. Germline assignment: CDR1 SGHNT and CDR2 YENEEA. The CDR3 covers 16 residues. The V gene end was trimmed by 5 bases and the J gene end by 2 bases; junction bases not matched to a gene: 6. The CDR3 spells CASSPRGQGNTGELFF. In DNA form, the CDR3 reads TGTGCCAGCAGCCCTAGGGGACAGGGTAACACCGGGGAGCTGTTTTTT.

The chain is built from TRBV5-1 and TRBJ1-4; the D is unclear. The germline V and J ends were trimmed by 4 bases and 6 bases, with 13 bases remaining between them. The V gene's germline CDR1 is SGHRS and CDR2 YFSETQ. CDR3 length: 14 amino acids. CDR3 region: CASSKDRRDEKLFF. The CDR3 region has the DNA TGCGCCAGCAGCAAGGACCGTCGTGATGAAAAACTGTTTTTT.

On this clone itself: A junction end diverges from the germline sequence, so it may reflect a read error. The chain employs TRBV10-3 and TRBJ1-2; D may be TRBD1 (6 bases). CDR3 size: 12 residues. Per the germline V gene, CDR1 is ENHRY and CDR2 is SYGVKD. The CDR3 sequence: CAISEEGDRWKF. CDR3 DNA: TGTGCCATCAGTGAGGAGGGGGACCGCTGGAAGTTC.

V gene TRBV29-1 combines with J gene TRBJ1-4; no reliable D call. CDR1 SQVTM and CDR2 ANQGSEA come from the germline V gene. Trimming removed 4 bases at V and 10 bases at J, with 13 bases between. The CDR3 covers 12 residues. For the CDR3, the DNA is TGCAGCGTTGGAATCCGCTGGGGAAAACTGTTTTTT. This codes for CSVGIRWGKLFF.